This T cell receptor beta chain came from a study of shared clonotypes between healthy human individuals (TCRdb year 2020). About the investigation overall: The cohort comprised a couple of women and a few men aged 18 to 49 years. To increase sequencing depth and limit assay-specific biases, different laboratories used diverse techniques to prepare libraries and sequence TCR repertoires. Blood TCR repertoires of about five healthy adults were deeply sequenced to estimate repertoire size and the extent of clonotype sharing between individuals. Each donor's leukapheresis produced roughly between roughly 0.94 and 9.5 billion PBMCs. For each donor, CD4 naive and CD4 memory were each given three plates, CD8 naive was given two plates, and CD8 memory was given one plate. Summary of the overall study and its limitations: Across four donors, roughly 5.4% of naive CD4, over 3% of naive CD8, 2.3% of memory CD4, and about 0.4% of memory CD8 clonotypes were shared. Because the study included a small number of donors, the genetic and exposure-history diversity represented was limited. Even with the large sequencing depth, rarefaction of the sorted-subset datasets indicated that sequencing was incomplete. Sampling was limited to blood, and TCR repertoires in tissue likely differ from TCR repertoires in blood. Clonotypes shared by all four sorted-subset donors showed higher generation probabilities than non-shared clonotypes. Larger estimated clonotype richness was generally found for naive subsets than for memory subsets. Based on pairwise subsampling, the degree of clonotype sharing among donors was expected to be affected by sequencing depth.

V trim: 0 bases; J trim: 4 bases; unmatched bases: 5. The CDR3 covers 15 residues, taking in both the cysteine and the phenylalanine. Only CDR3 DNA remains: 45 bases, in frame from the first base. The germline V gene (reference sequence) gives CDR1 as MNHEY and CDR2 as SMNVEV. TCR CDR3 regions were amplified from genomic DNA by multiplex PCR using the deep immunoSEQ assay. For each cell subset, the extracted genomic DNA was distributed evenly across all wells of several immunoSEQ 96-well plates, and each plate served as one replicate. For sorted subsets, roughly 200 ng of genomic DNA, equivalent to 25,000 to 35,000 T cell genomes, went into each replicate PCR. Purified libraries were measured with a Qubit 3.0 fluorometer, size-checked on a Bioanalyzer 2100, and measured again with the KAPA Library Quantification kit. Each immunoSEQ 96-well plate was sequenced on its own single-read 150-cycle Illumina NextSeq 550 flow cell. For the original study's pipeline: Because the immunoSEQ output included only junctional sequences and no quality scores, the filtering could not be the same as the filtering used for full-length reads. Sequences were annotated with PyIR, a Python wrapper for IgBLAST v1.9, using IMGT germline references to assign V/J genes and CDR3. Reads with weak V/J assignments (E-value above 1e-6), missing CDR3, stop codons, out-of-frame junctions, or ambiguous translated residues were removed. V3J clonotypes were defined as sequences sharing the same inferred V gene, J gene, and CDR3 amino acid sequence. Percentage overlap between repertoires was computed as shared unique clonotypes divided by the size of the smaller repertoire. Richness of each repertoire was evaluated using RTK rarefaction, the Chao1 estimator, and Recon v2.1 estimates of unobserved clonotypes. For all TCRbeta clonotypes obtained by the gDNA method from a few donors, generation probabilities were computed with OLGA. Here the immuneACCESS table is served through TCRdb, limited to in-frame sequences with V and J called. Missing clones are a known gap in these copies; in checked studies unresolved V genes cover under half, and the rest lacks a known reason. V, J and clone size were drawn from that table, and D and trimming were deduced from the DNA. The sample yields some 1,900,000 clones; less than 95% were counted once. The leading ten clones occupy around 1.2% of the sample.

CD8 naive samples consisted of CD45RO-negative cells that were positively selected for CCR7, yielding a CD45RA+CCR7+ population without TemRA cells. The donors were healthy, HIV-negative adults with no recently reported acute infections or vaccinations. Every donor was a Caucasian adult residing in Nashville, Tennessee, USA. After blood collection by leukapheresis, PBMCs were isolated using Ficoll-Histopaque density gradient centrifugation and then cryopreserved in the vapor phase of liquid nitrogen. Purity and quantity of every magnetically sorted T cell population were checked by analytical flow cytometry. Genomic DNA was isolated from every sorted fraction and measured by UV absorbance on a Nanodrop 2000c. Only one count was recorded for this clone. There is no known antigen for this receptor. Base qualities are not recorded, but no much larger clone differs from it by a single base.

Material for sequencing was naive CD8+ T cells sorted from blood. What this sample's cell subset or site label stands for: CD45RA+CCR7+. The sequence is built from TRBV27 and TRBJ1-2; 7 of the junction bases match TRBD1. The TCR was taken from a man between 18 and 29 years old in good health. The nucleotide sequence reads as follows: TGTGCCAGCAGTTTATCGGGACAGCTTTTCTATGGCTACACCTTC. This codes for CASSLSGQLFYGYTF.